Each of the 20 T cell receptor beta chains below was sequenced from the same sample in a study of T cells after yellow fever vaccination. TCRdb recomputed calls from the 5' RACE reads with MiXCR, one row per CDR3 protein. The table has 150,000 or so distinct CDR3 sequences, around 7% seen once. Material: CD4+ T cells sorted from PBMCs, obtained less than 6 days after the first yellow fever vaccination. Receptor source: a man aged 18-30 years who received the YFV17D yellow fever vaccine.

This clonotype has a handful of counts. The chain combines TRBV19 with TRBJ1-2; the D is unclear. V gave up 5 bases and J gave up 5 bases, with 18 bases separating them. The germline gives CDR1 LNHDA, CDR2 SQIVND (reference sequence). The CDR3 is 15 residues long. CDR3 DNA: TGTGCCAGTAGTTCGGCAGGCCGGGGTGCATATGGCTACACCTTC. Translating it yields CASSSAGRGAYGYTF.

The genes are TRBV20-1 and TRBJ1-3; possible D gene TRBD1, 5 bases. V gave up 5 bases and J gave up 5 bases, with 19 bases separating them. Germline-derived CDR1 and CDR2 are DFQATT and SNEGSKA (reference sequence). This CDR3 region has 15 residues. CDR3 bases: TGCAGTGCTCGCACAGGAGACCTCGTCAGAAACACCATATATTTT. Translated: CSARTGDLVRNTIYF.

This clonotype was seen at least ten times. The rearrangement links TRBV5-1 to TRBJ2-4; weak D call: TRBD1 (5 bases). Deletions cut 4 bases from V and 8 bases from J, with 16 bases between. The germline V gene encodes CDR1 SGHRS and CDR2 YFSETQ. The CDR3 is made up of 14 amino acids. The CDR3 here is CASSQGQGLDIQYF. As DNA, the CDR3 is TGCGCCAGCAGCCAAGGACAAGGGTTAGACATTCAGTACTTC. Looking up the rest from reference TRBV5-1 and TRBJ2-4 gives the full variable domain: KAGVTQTPRYLIKTRGQQVTLSCSPISGHRSVSWYQQTPGQGLQFLFEYFSETQRNKGNFPGRFSGRQFSNSRSEMNVSTLELGDSALYLCASSQGQGLDIQYFGAGTRLSVL.

Many counts were recorded for this clonotype. V usage is TRBV5-1 and J usage is TRBJ2-7; 7 nucleotides match TRBD1. The V gene's germline CDR1 is SGHRS and CDR2 YFSETQ. The V segment lost 0 bases and the J segment 6 bases; nucleotides outside the gene matches: 12. This CDR3 has 16 amino acids. The CDR3 reads CASSLVSRQGKIEQYF. CDR3 sequence (DNA): TGCGCCAGCAGCTTGGTTTCGCGACAGGGAAAGATCGAGCAGTACTTC.

This clonotype was picked up a small number of times. The chain links TRBV9 to TRBJ1-5; no definite D call. V was pared by 4 bases and J by 3 bases, with 14 bases between. The CDR3 loop spans 15 amino acids. In germline, CDR1 is SGDLS, CDR2 YYNGEE. DNA of the CDR3: TGTGCCAGCAGCTCCCATGACGGAAACAATCAGCCCCAGCATTTT. This encodes CASSSHDGNNQPQHF.

Only a few counts were recorded for this clonotype. This chain joins TRBV7-9 and TRBJ1-1; D ambiguous. V was cut by 3 bases and J by 0 bases, with 11 bases left in between. The CDR3 loop spans 15 amino acids. From germline, CDR1 is SEHNR and CDR2 FQNEAQ (reference sequence). The CDR3 region is CASSFSSFMNTEAFF. In DNA, the CDR3 is TGTGCCAGCAGCTTTTCGAGTTTCATGAACACTGAAGCTTTCTTT.

This clonotype was counted at least ten times. This chain connects TRBV29-1 to TRBJ1-1, with 9 bases lining up with TRBD1. This CDR3 is built from 14 residues. Germline values: CDR1 SQVTM, CDR2 ANQGSEA. The V segment lost 7 bases and the J segment 1 base; nucleotides outside the gene matches: 7. The CDR3 spells CSAPPGQGNTEAFF. CDR3 DNA: TGCAGCGCACCCCCGGGACAGGGGAACACTGAAGCTTTCTTT.

The sample holds many counts of this clonotype. The J gene is TRBJ1-1, the V gene TRBV7-9, with D perhaps matching TRBD1 (6 bases). With 0 bases removed from V and 1 base from J, the gap between germline ends came to 15 bases. Germline CDR1 and CDR2: SEHNR and FQNEAQ (reference sequence). The CDR3 extends over 17 amino acids. CDR3 DNA sequence: TGTGCCAGCAGCTTAGCGTTGGGGGGACAATCGAACACTGAAGCTTTCTTT. Amino acids: CASSLALGGQSNTEAFF. Full variable domain (outside the CDR3, taken from reference TRBV7-9 and TRBJ1-1): DTGVSQNPRHKITKRGQNVTFRCDPISEHNRLYWYRQTLGQGPEFLTYFQNEAQLEKSRLLSDRFSAERPKGSFSTLEIQRTEQGDSAMYLCASSLALGGQSNTEAFFGQGTRLTVV.

In this sample, this clonotype turned up a few times. The rearrangement joins TRBV24-1 to TRBJ2-3, with D unclear. The CDR3 spans 16 residues. V was cut by 4 bases and J by 4 bases, with 17 bases left in between. Germline-derived CDR1 and CDR2 are KGHDR and SFDVKD. In DNA, the CDR3 is TGTGCCACCAGTGAATCTGGACGTACGACGGCAGATACGCAGTATTTT. Translating it yields CATSESGRTTADTQYF.

This sequence joins TRBV7-2 and TRBJ1-2; 9 positions agree with TRBD1. The germline gives CDR1 SGHTA, CDR2 FQGNSA. The CDR3 sequence is 15 residues long. Unmatched junction bases numbered 8, after V lost 5 bases and J lost 4 bases. CDR3 amino acids: CASSHSRDRAYGYTF. DNA for the CDR3: TGTGCCAGCAGCCACTCGCGGGACAGGGCCTATGGCTACACCTTC.

This sequence joins TRBV25-1 and TRBJ1-3; no clear D gene. Trimming left V 5 bases short and J 3 bases short, with 11 bases between. CDR1 is MGHDK, CDR2 SYGVNS, per germline. This CDR3 is 14 amino acids long. CDR3 loop: CASSMAGFGNTIYF. CDR3 coding DNA: TGTGCCAGCAGTATGGCGGGATTTGGAAACACCATATATTTT.

V gene TRBV6-2 or TRBV6-3 combines with J gene TRBJ2-2, with 10 bases identical to TRBD1. CDR1 and CDR2 from the germline V gene are MNHEY and SVGEGT. The trim removed 8 bases at V and 2 bases at J, leaving 2 bases unmatched. The length of the CDR3 is 14 residues. The CDR3 reads CASWDRGNTGELFF. For the CDR3, the DNA is TGTGCCAGCTGGGACAGGGGAAACACCGGGGAGCTGTTTTTT.

The table lists this clonotype with many counts. The CDR3 region is CASSLARNQETQYF. The CDR3 DNA reads TGCGCCAGCAGCTTGGCTCGGAACCAAGAGACCCAGTACTTC. This chain uses TRBV5-1 with TRBJ2-5; D is unresolved. Germline V gives CDR1 SGHRS, CDR2 YFSETQ. Between the trimmed V and J ends, which lost 0 bases and 0 bases, there was a span of 6 bases. There are 14 residues in the CDR3.

This clonotype was detected many times. The J gene is TRBJ2-2, the V gene TRBV6-4, with 11 positions matching TRBD2. The V gene end was trimmed by 5 bases and the J gene end by 2 bases; junction bases not matched to a gene: 7. Germline V gives CDR1 MRHNA, CDR2 SNTAGT. The CDR3 is 17 residues long. The CDR3 DNA follows: TGTGCCAGCAGTCCTGGCGGGACTAGCGGAAACACCGGGGAGCTGTTTTTT. It yields the protein CASSPGGTSGNTGELFF.

This clonotype has at least ten counts. J is TRBJ2-7 and V is TRBV12-3 or TRBV12-4; 8 nucleotides match TRBD1. There are 14 residues in the CDR3. With 3 bases clipped from V and 2 bases from J, the junction kept 3 bases outside the gene matches. CDR3 sequence: CASSFLDRAYEQYF. As DNA, the CDR3 is TGTGCCAGCAGTTTTCTGGACAGGGCCTACGAGCAGTACTTC.

A few counts support this clonotype. The rearrangement joins TRBV7-2 to TRBJ1-2; the D is unclear. The CDR3 contains 15 residues. Trimming removed 7 bases at V and 0 bases at J, with 15 bases between. Per germline, CDR1 SGHTA and CDR2 FQGNSA. The CDR3 DNA sequence: TGTGCCAGCAACCCCGGGTCTGGGACTAACTATGGCTACACCTTC. Protein sequence: CASNPGSGTNYGYTF.

This clonotype was recorded many times. V is TRBV20-1 and J is TRBJ2-3, with D possibly TRBD2 on 5 matching bases. Per germline, CDR1 DFQATT and CDR2 SNEGSKA (reference sequence). CDR3 length: 11 amino acids. V was shortened by 5 bases and J by 8 bases, with 11 bases between the two germline ends. The DNA of the CDR3 is TGCAGTGCTGGCCTCGAGGGTACGCAGTATTTT. The encoded protein is CSAGLEGTQYF.

This clonotype appeared many times. The rearrangement uses TRBV28 and TRBJ1-1; the D is unclear. The CDR3 totals 12 residues. The germline gives CDR1 MDHEN, CDR2 SYDVKM. V was cut by 7 bases and J by 3 bases, with 9 bases left in between. The CDR3 here is CASNRLDTEAFF. The CDR3, as DNA: TGTGCCAGCAATAGGTTGGACACTGAAGCTTTCTTT.

This clonotype showed up many times. V is TRBV24-1 and J is TRBJ1-1, with D unclear. V lost 8 bases, J lost 1 base, and 16 bases lay in between. The CDR3 is made up of 15 amino acids. Germline V gene data show CDR1 as KGHDR and CDR2 as SFDVKD. The CDR3 DNA follows: TGTGCCACCACTGTATTGGGCAGATCGAACACTGAAGCTTTCTTT. It specifies CATTVLGRSNTEAFF.

This chain joins TRBV24-1 and TRBJ1-5, with D perhaps TRBD1 (5 bases). V lost 3 bases to trimming and J lost 6 bases, with 11 bases between them. Germline CDR1 reads KGHDR; CDR2 reads SFDVKD. This CDR3 contains 14 residues. In nucleotides, the CDR3 is TGTGCCACCAGTGATGCGGGGGTTGGTCAGCCCCAGCATTTT. Translated, it gives CATSDAGVGQPQHF.